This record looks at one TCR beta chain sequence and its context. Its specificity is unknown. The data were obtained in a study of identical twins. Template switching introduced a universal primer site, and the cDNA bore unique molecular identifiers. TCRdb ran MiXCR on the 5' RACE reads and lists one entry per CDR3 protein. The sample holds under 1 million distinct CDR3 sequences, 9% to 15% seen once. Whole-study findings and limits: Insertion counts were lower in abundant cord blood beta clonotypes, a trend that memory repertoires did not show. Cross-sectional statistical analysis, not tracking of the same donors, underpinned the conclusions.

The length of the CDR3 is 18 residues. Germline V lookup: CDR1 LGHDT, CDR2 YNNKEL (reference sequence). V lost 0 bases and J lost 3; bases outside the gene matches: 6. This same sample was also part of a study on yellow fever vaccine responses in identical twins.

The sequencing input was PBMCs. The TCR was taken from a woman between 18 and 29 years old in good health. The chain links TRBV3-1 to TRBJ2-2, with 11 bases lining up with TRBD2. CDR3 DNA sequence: TGTGCCAGCAGCCAAGATTTTAGCGGGAGGGCCCACACCGGGGAGCTGTTTTTT. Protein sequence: CASSQDFSGRAHTGELFF. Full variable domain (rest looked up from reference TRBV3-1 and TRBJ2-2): DTAVSQTPKYLVTQMGNDKSIKCEQNLGHDTMYWYKQDSKKFLKIMFSYNNKELIINETVPNRFSPKSPDKAHLNLHINSLELGDSAVYFCASSQDFSGRAHTGELFFGEGSRLTVL.